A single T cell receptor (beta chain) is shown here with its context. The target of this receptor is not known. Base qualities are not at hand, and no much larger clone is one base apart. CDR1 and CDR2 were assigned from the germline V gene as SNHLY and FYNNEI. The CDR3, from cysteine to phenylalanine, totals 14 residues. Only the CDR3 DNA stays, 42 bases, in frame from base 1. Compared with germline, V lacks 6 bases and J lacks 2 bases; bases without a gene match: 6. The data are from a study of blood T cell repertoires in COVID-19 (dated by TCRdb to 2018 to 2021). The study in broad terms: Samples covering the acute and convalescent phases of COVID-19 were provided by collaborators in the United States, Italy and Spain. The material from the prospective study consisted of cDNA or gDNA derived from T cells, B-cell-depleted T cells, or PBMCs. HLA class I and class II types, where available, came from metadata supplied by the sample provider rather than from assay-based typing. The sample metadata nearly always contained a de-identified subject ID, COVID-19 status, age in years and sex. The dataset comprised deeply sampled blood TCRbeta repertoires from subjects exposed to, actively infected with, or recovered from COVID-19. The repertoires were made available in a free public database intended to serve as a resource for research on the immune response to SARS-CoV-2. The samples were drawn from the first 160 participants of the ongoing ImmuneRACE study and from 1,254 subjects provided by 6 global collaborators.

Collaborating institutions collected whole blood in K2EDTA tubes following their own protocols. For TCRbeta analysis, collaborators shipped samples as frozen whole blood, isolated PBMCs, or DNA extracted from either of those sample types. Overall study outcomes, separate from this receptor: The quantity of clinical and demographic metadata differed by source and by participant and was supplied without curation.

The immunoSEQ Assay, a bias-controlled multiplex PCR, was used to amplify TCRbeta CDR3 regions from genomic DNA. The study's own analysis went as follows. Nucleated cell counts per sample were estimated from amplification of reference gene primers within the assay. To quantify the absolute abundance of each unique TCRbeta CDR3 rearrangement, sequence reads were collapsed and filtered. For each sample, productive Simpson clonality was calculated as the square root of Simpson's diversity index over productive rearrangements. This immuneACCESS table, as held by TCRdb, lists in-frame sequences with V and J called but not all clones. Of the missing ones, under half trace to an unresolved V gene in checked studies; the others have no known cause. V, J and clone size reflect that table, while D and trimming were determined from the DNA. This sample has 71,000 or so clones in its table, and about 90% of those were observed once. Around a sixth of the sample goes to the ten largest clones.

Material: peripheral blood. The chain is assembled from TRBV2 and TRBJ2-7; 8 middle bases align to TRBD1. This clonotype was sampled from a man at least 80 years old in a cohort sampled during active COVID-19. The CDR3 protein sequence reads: CASRDRVSAYEQYF. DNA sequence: TGTGCCAGCAGGGACAGGGTGTCGGCCTACGAGCAGTACTTC.